This entry features one T cell receptor (beta chain) sequence. Its antigen remains unidentified. There are 12 residues in the CDR3. Germline assignment: CDR1 SGHVS and CDR2 FQNEAQ. This entry comes from a study of CXCR3-negative and CXCR3-positive naive CD8 T cells. Study results and caveats: Freshly isolated PBMCs were used in most assays, given partial CXCR3 loss after freezing. Naive cells that were CXCR3-positive had more hydrophobic TRB CDR3s (compared with CXCR3-negative naive cells).

Researchers prepared the TRB cDNA libraries using 5' RACE with UMI labels. TCRdb re-analyzed the 5' RACE reads; it lists each CDR3 protein once, without DNA. The sample data list about 50,000 distinct CDR3 sequences. The sequencing input was naive CXCR3+ CD8+ T cells from blood. As for subset: CD45RO-CCR7+CD27+CD95- naive CD8+ T cells expressing CXCR3 (TNR3+). This receptor was obtained from a human donor in good health. Some clones in this sample may be carry-over from other donors' samples. The chain links TRBV7-8 to TRBJ1-2. CDR3: CASSLTFYGYTF.